Presented here are 12 T cell receptor beta chains from one specimen sequenced in a study of identical twins. TCRdb fed the 5' RACE reads into MiXCR, producing one record per CDR3 protein. The sample yields 1.5 million or so distinct CDR3 sequences, more than 30% seen once. Sequencing was done on a sample of cord blood. Receptors were obtained from a newborn girl in good health.

This clonotype turned up a few times. This sequence joins TRBV20-1 and TRBJ2-1; D possibly corresponds to TRBD1 (6 bases). The CDR3 is 17 amino acids. The V and J ends lost 4 bases and 3 bases respectively, with 22 bases between them. Germline V lookup: CDR1 DFQATT, CDR2 SNEGSKA (reference sequence). CDR3 residues: CSAKGALTGHFYNEQFF. DNA for the CDR3: TGCAGTGCTAAAGGGGCGCTGACGGGACACTTCTACAATGAGCAGTTCTTC.

CDR3 nucleotides: TGTGCCATCAGAGGGACAGCCGATGAAAAACTGTTTTTT. It encodes CAIRGTADEKLFF. The V and J genes are TRBV10-3 and TRBJ1-4; 7 bases line up with TRBD1. There are 13 residues in the CDR3. CDR1 is ENHRY and CDR2 is SYGVKD in the germline V gene. J was trimmed by 6 bases and V by 6 bases; bases with no gene match: 4.

This sequence joins TRBV28 and TRBJ1-5; D is unresolved. Trimming stripped 6 bases from V and 2 bases from J, with 8 bases between. This CDR3 has 13 residues. Germline lookup yields CDR1 MDHEN and CDR2 SYDVKM. The CDR3: CASRVIGNQPQHF. The DNA of the CDR3 is TGTGCCAGCAGGGTTATAGGCAATCAGCCCCAGCATTTT.

The chain recombines TRBV2 with TRBJ2-1; 9 nucleotides match TRBD1. The CDR3 contains 14 residues. CDR1 and CDR2 from the germline V gene are SNHLY and FYNNEI. V shed 7 bases and J 9 bases; nucleotides not matched to a gene: 10. CDR3 sequence reads: CASTGTGSVGEQFF. CDR3 bases: TGTGCCAGCACCGGGACAGGGAGCGTCGGTGAGCAGTTCTTC.

The chain couples TRBV20-1 to TRBJ2-1; 12 nucleotides agree with TRBD2. V was pared by 5 bases and J by 0 bases, with 5 bases of the junction left unmatched. CDR1 DFQATT and CDR2 SNEGSKA come from the germline V gene (reference sequence). The CDR3 sequence is 16 residues long. CDR3 DNA: TGCAGTGCTTTAGGACTAGCGGGGAGCTCCTACAATGAGCAGTTCTTC. This translates into CSALGLAGSSYNEQFF.

The rearrangement joins TRBV2 to TRBJ2-4; D is unresolved. The J call may be incorrect, as the DNA end agrees better with TRBJ2-7. Germline assignment: CDR1 SNHLY and CDR2 FYNNEI. This CDR3 has 16 amino acids. The CDR3 DNA reads TGTGCCAGCAGCACCTCCGCTGTTGGGGTAACCTACGAGCAGTACTTC. Translating gives CASSTSAVGVTYEQYF.

The chain couples TRBV5-6 to TRBJ2-4; possibly TRBD1 for D (6 bases). Germline-derived CDR1 and CDR2 are SGHDT and YYEEEE. Trimming removed 0 bases from V and 2 bases from J, with 9 bases in between. The CDR3 loop spans 15 amino acids. Here the CDR3 DNA reads TGTGCCAGCAGCTTGGACAGGGCTTCCAAAAACATTCAGTACTTC. As protein: CASSLDRASKNIQYF.

V and J are TRBV5-1 and TRBJ2-2, with 8 bases fitting TRBD2. With V trimmed by 5 bases and J by 0 bases, 0 bases remained unmatched. This CDR3 contains 14 residues. The germline CDR1 and CDR2 sequences are SGHRS and YFSETQ. The CDR3 region is CASRTSANTGELFF. DNA of the CDR3: TGCGCCAGCAGGACTAGCGCGAACACCGGGGAGCTGTTTTTT. Drawing the rest from reference TRBV5-1 and TRBJ2-2, the complete variable domain is KAGVTQTPRYLIKTRGQQVTLSCSPISGHRSVSWYQQTPGQGLQFLFEYFSETQRNKGNFPGRFSGRQFSNSRSEMNVSTLELGDSALYLCASRTSANTGELFFGEGSRLTVL.

Note on this clonotype: It is likely a read error, because the conserved phenylalanine at the end of the CDR3 is missing. This rearrangement joins TRBV6-1 to TRBJ2-5, with TRBD2 as a possible D gene (7 bases). The CDR3 sequence is 14 residues long. From germline, CDR1 is MNHNS and CDR2 SASEGT. Trimming left V 6 bases short and J 7 bases short, with 18 bases between. The CDR3 spells CASSNSGGKATQYI. The CDR3 DNA sequence: TGTGCCAGCAGCAACTCGGGGGGCAAAGCGACCCAGTACATC.

In this sample, this clonotype turned up a few times. The rearrangement joins TRBV20-1 to TRBJ1-2; maybe TRBD1 (6 bases). Trimming took 5 bases from V and 1 from J, leaving 14 bases between them. CDR3 length: 14 residues. CDR1 and CDR2 (germline): DFQATT, SNEGSKA (reference sequence). The CDR3 sequence: CSALKDSLNYGYTF. The CDR3 DNA sequence: TGCAGTGCTCTAAAGGACAGTCTTAACTATGGCTACACCTTC.

The rearrangement uses TRBV27 and TRBJ2-5, with TRBD2 matching over 11 bases. The CDR3 is 14 amino acids. Per the germline V gene, CDR1 is MNHEY and CDR2 is SMNVEV (reference sequence). Germline trimming cut 7 bases from V and 7 bases from J; bases unmatched to any gene: 8. CDR3 bases: TGTGCCAGCAAAGGACTAGCGGGCCCAGGGACCCAGTACTTC. This sequence encodes CASKGLAGPGTQYF.

The chain joins TRBV28 to TRBJ1-5, with D perhaps TRBD1 (5 bases). This CDR3 has 17 amino acids. V lost 5 bases to trimming and J lost 0 bases, with 17 bases between them. CDR1 and CDR2 from the germline V gene are MDHEN and SYDVKM. The CDR3 region has the DNA TGTGCCAGCAGTCAACGCGGATGGGGGGGTAGCAATCAGCCCCAGCATTTT. It yields the protein CASSQRGWGGSNQPQHF.